Each of the 2 T cell receptor beta chains below was sequenced from the same sample in a study of blood T cell repertoires in COVID-19. The data were produced by immunoSEQ multiplex PCR, yet TCRdb's version contains in-frame clones alone and is incomplete. The sample includes 130,000 to 150,000 clones, 65% to 85% of them seen just once. Sequenced sample: PBMCs or T cells enriched from blood (not recorded which). The receptors come from a woman in her 50s who had been exposed to COVID-19.

V is TRBV6-2 or TRBV6-3 and J is TRBJ1-4; D gene unclear. Between the trimmed V and J ends, which lost 7 bases and 7 bases, there was a span of 13 bases. Germline loops: CDR1 MNHEY, CDR2 SVGEGT. The CDR3 is made up of 13 amino acids. The CDR3 DNA reads as TGTGCCAGCATCCCAGAGTGTGGTGAAAAACTGTTTTTT. This codes for CASIPECGEKLFF.

The chain couples TRBV15 to TRBJ2-5, with 8 positions matching TRBD2. This CDR3 is 17 amino acids long. The germline V gene has CDR1 LNHNV and CDR2 YYDKDF (reference sequence). The ends lost 0 bases at V and 1 base at J; junction bases unmatched: 7. CDR3 loop: CATSRDTMRGAQETQYF. The CDR3 DNA follows: TGTGCCACCAGCAGAGATACGATGCGGGGGGCCCAAGAGACCCAGTACTTC.